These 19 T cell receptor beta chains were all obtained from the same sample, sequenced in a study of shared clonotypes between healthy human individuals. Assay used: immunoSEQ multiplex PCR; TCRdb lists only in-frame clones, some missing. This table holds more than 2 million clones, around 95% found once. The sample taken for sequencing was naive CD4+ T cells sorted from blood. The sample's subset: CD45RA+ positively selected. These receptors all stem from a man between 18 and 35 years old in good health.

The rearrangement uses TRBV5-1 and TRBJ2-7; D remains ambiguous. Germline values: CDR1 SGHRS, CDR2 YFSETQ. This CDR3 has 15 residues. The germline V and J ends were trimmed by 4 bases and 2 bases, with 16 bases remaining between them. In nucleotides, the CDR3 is TGCGCCAGCAGCCTACTCGATCCCCTGACCTACGAGCAGTACTTC. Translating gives CASSLLDPLTYEQYF.

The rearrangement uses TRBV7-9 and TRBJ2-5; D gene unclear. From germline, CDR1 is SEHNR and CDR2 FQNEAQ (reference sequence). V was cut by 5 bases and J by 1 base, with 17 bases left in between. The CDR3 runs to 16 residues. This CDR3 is CASSPTGRDPQETQYF. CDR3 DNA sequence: TGTGCCAGCAGCCCGACTGGACGAGACCCCCAAGAGACCCAGTACTTC. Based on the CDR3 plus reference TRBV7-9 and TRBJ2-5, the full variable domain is DTGVSQNPRHKITKRGQNVTFRCDPISEHNRLYWYRQTLGQGPEFLTYFQNEAQLEKSRLLSDRFSAERPKGSFSTLEIQRTEQGDSAMYLCASSPTGRDPQETQYFGPGTRLLVL.

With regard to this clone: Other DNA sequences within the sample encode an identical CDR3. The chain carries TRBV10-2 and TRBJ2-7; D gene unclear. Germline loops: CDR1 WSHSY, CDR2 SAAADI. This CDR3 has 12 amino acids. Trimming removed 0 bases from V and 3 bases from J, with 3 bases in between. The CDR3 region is CASSESGYEQYF. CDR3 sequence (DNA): TGCGCCAGCAGTGAGTCAGGCTACGAGCAGTACTTC.

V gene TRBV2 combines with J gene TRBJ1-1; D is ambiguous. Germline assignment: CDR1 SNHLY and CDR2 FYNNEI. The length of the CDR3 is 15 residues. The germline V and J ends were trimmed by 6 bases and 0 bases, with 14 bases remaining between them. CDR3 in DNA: TGTGCCAGCAGGATCAAGGAGACCATGAACACTGAAGCTTTCTTT. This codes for CASRIKETMNTEAFF.

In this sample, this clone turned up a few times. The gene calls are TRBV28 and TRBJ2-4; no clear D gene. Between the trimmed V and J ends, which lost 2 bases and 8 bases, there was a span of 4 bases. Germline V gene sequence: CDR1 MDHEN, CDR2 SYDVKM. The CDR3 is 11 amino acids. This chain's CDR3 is CASSLAYIQYF. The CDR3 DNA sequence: TGTGCCAGCAGTTTAGCCTACATTCAGTACTTC.

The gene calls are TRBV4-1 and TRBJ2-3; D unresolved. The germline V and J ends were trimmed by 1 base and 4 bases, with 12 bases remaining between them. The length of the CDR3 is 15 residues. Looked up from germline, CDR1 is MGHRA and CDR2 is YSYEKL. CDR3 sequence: CASSQGVPWADTQYF. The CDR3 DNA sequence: TGCGCCAGCAGCCAAGGTGTCCCCTGGGCAGATACGCAGTATTTT.

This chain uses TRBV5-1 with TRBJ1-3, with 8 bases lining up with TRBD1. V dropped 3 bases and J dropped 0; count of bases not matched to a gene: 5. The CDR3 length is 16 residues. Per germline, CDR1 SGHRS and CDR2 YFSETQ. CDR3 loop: CASSSPGTGSGNTIYF. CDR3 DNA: TGCGCCAGCAGCTCCCCCGGGACAGGCTCTGGAAACACCATATATTTT.

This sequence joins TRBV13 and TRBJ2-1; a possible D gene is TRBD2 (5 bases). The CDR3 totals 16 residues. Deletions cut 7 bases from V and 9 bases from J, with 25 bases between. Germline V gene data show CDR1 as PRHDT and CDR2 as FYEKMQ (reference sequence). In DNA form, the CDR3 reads TGTGCCAGCACCCTTCTGAGAGCGGATGCCTTGGGTGAGCAGTTCTTC. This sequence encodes CASTLLRADALGEQFF.

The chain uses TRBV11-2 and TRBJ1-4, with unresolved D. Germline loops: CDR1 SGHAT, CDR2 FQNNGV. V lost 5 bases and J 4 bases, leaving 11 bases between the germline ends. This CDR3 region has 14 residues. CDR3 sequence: CASSPAAVNEKLFF. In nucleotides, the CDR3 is TGTGCCAGCAGCCCCGCAGCGGTTAATGAAAAACTGTTTTTT.

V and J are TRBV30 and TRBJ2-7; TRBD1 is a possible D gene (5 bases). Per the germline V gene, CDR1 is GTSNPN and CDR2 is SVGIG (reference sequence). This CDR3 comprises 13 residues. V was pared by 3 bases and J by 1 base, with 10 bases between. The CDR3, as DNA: TGTGCCTGGAGAAACAGGCTTTCCTACGAGCAGTACTTC. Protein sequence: CAWRNRLSYEQYF.

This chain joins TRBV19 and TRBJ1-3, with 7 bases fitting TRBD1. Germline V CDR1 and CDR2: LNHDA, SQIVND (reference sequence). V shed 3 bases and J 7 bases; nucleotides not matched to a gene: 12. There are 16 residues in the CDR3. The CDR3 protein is CASSIARQGQRNTIYF. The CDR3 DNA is TGTGCCAGTAGTATCGCCCGACAGGGTCAAAGGAACACCATATATTTT.

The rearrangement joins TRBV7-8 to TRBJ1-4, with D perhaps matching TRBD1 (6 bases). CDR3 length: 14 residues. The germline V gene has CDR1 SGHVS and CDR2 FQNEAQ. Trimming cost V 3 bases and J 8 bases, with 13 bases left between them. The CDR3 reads CASSLGRGWEKLFF. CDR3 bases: TGTGCCAGCAGCTTGGGTAGGGGGTGGGAAAAACTGTTTTTT.

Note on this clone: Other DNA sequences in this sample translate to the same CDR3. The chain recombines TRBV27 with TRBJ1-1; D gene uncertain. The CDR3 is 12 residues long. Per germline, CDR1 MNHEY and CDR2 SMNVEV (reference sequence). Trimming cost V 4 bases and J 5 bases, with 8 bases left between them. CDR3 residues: CASSSPGTEAFF. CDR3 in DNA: TGTGCCAGCAGTTCCCCAGGAACTGAAGCTTTCTTT.

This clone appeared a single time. CDR3 sequence (DNA): TGTGCCTGGGAGAGCTTAGGGGCCGGGGAGCTGTTTTTT. Its translation is CAWESLGAGELFF. The genes are TRBV30 and TRBJ2-2; tentative D call: TRBD1 (5 bases). The V end was cut by 5 bases, the J end by 6 bases, with 13 bases between. This CDR3 spans 13 amino acids. Germline V gene lookup returns CDR1 GTSNPN and CDR2 SVGIG (reference sequence).

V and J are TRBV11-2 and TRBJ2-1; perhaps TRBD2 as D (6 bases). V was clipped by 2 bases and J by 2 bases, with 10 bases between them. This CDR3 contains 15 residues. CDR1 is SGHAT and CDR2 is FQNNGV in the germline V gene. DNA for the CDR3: TGTGCCAGCAGCTTATGGCGGGATACCTACAATGAGCAGTTCTTC. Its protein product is CASSLWRDTYNEQFF.

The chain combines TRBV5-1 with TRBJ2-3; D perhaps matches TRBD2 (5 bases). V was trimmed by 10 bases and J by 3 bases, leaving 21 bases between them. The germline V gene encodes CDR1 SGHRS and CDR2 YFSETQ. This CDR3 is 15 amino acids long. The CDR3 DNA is TGCGCCTCCCGTCGGGGAGATATAGGAACAGATACGCAGTATTTT. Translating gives CASRRGDIGTDTQYF. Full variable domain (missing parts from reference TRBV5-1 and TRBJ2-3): KAGVTQTPRYLIKTRGQQVTLSCSPISGHRSVSWYQQTPGQGLQFLFEYFSETQRNKGNFPGRFSGRQFSNSRSEMNVSTLELGDSALYLCASRRGDIGTDTQYFGPGTRLTVL.

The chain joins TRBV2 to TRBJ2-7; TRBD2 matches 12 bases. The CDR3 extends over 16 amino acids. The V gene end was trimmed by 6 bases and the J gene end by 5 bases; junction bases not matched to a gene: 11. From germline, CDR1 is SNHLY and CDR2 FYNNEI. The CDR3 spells CASRSRLAGGQNEQYF. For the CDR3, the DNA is TGTGCCAGCAGATCTCGGCTAGCGGGAGGGCAGAACGAGCAGTACTTC.

For the CDR3, the DNA is TGTGCCAGCAGCGGGGAGGGGAACACTGAAGCTTTCTTT. This sequence encodes CASSGEGNTEAFF. The chain couples TRBV6-5 to TRBJ1-1; D remains ambiguous. This CDR3 region has 13 residues. V lost 6 bases and J 1 base, leaving 9 bases between the germline ends. Germline V gives CDR1 MNHEY, CDR2 SVGAGI.

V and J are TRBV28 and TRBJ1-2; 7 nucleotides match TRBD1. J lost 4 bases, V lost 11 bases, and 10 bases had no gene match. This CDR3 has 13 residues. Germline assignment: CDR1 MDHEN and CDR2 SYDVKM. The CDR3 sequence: CAAQSQGLYGYTF. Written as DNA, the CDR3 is TGTGCCGCCCAATCACAGGGGCTCTATGGCTACACCTTC.